The source of this T cell receptor (beta chain) is a study of blood T cell repertoires in COVID-19. Study-wide context: PBMCs, B-cell-depleted T cells, or T cells were the source of the cDNA or gDNA that made up the material.

As handled by the study authors: The authors estimated nucleated cell counts from reference gene primer amplification. Using immunoSEQ multiplex PCR, the repertoire was profiled, and TCRdb retains in-frame clones only, with some absent. V, J and clone size were drawn from that table, and D and trimming were deduced from the DNA. The table lists 93,000 or so clones, about 85% of them singletons, with around 3.1% in the top ten. CDR1 SGHAT and CDR2 FQNNGV come from the germline V gene. The CDR3 has 15 residues. V lost 8 bases and J 3 bases, leaving 18 bases between the germline ends. This clonotype was obtained from a man aged 50-59 years in a cohort sampled during active COVID-19. V gene TRBV11-2 combines with J gene TRBJ2-3; D is undetermined. Sequences were obtained from peripheral blood. The DNA for the CDR3 is TGTGCCAGCGCTACCACCGGGTCCTTTACAGATACGCAGTATTTT. This gives the protein CASATTGSFTDTQYF. The full variable domain, in which reference TRBV11-2 and TRBJ2-3 provide the parts outside the CDR3, is EAGVAQSPRYKIIEKRQSVAFWCNPISGHATLYWYQQILGQGPKLLIQFQNNGVVDDSQLPKDRFSAERLKGVDSTLKIQPAKLEDSAVYLCASATTGSFTDTQYFGPGTRLTVL.